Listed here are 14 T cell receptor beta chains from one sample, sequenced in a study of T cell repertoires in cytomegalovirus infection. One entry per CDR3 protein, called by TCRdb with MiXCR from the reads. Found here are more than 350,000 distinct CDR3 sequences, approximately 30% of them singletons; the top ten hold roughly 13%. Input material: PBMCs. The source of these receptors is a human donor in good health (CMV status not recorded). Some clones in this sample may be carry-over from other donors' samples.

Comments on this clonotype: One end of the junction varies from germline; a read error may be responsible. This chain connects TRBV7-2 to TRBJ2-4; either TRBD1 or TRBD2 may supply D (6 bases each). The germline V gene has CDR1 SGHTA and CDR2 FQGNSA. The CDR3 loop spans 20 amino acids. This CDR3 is CASSLAPPGGAFVAKTIQYF. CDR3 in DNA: TGTGCCAGCAGCTTAGCCCCGCCCGGGGGCGCATTTGTGGCCAAAACCATTCAGTACTTC. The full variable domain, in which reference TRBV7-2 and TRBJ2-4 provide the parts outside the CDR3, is GAGVSQSPSNKVTEKGKDVELRCDPISGHTALYWYRQSLGQGLEFLIYFQGNSAPDKSGLPSDRFSAERTGGSVSTLTIQRTQQEDSAVYLCASSLAPPGGAFVAKTIQYFGAGTRLSVL.

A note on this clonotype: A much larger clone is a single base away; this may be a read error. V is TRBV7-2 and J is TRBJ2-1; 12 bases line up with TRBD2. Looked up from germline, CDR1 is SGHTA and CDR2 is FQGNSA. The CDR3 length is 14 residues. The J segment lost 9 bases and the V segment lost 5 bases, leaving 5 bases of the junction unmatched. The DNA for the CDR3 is TGTGCCAGCAGCCGACTAGCGGGGGTTGGTGAGCAGTTCTTC. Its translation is CASSRLAGVGEQFF.

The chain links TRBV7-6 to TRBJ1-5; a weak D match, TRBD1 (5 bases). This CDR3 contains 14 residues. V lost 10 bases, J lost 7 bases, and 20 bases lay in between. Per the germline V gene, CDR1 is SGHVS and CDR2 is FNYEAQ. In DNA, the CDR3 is TGTGCCACAGGGCAGGGAGAGACGGGCCAGCCCCAGCATTTT. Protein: CATGQGETGQPQHF. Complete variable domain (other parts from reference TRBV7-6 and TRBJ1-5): GAGVSQSPRYKVTKRGQDVALRCDPISGHVSLYWYRQALGQGPEFLTYFNYEAQQDKSGLPNDRFSAERPEGSISTLTIQRTEQRDSAMYRCATGQGETGQPQHFGDGTRLSIL.

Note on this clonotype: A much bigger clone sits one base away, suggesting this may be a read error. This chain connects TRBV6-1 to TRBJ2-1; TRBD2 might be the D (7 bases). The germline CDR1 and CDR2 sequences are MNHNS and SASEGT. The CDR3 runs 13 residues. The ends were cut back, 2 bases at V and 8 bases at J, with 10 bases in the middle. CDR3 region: CASSERGADEQFF. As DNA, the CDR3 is TGTGCCAGCAGTGAACGGGGGGCGGATGAGCAGTTCTTC.

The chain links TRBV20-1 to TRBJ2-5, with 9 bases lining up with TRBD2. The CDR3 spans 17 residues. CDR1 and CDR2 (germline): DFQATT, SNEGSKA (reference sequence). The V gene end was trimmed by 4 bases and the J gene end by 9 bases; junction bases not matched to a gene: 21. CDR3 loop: CSAIEAGGVKSFVAQYF. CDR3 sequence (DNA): TGCAGTGCTATAGAAGCGGGGGGTGTAAAGAGTTTTGTGGCCCAGTACTTC.

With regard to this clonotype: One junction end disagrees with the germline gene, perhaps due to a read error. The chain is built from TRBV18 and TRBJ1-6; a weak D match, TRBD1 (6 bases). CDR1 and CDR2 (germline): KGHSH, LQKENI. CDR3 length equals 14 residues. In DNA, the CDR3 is TGTGCCAGCGCACCCGGACAGTATAATTCACCCCTCCACTTT. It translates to CASAPGQYNSPLHF. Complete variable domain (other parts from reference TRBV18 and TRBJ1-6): NAGVMQNPRHLVRRRGQEARLRCSPMKGHSHVYWYRQLPEEGLKFMVYLQKENIIDESGMPKERFSAEFPKEGPSILRIQQVVRGDSAAYFCASAPGQYNSPLHFGNGTRLTVT.

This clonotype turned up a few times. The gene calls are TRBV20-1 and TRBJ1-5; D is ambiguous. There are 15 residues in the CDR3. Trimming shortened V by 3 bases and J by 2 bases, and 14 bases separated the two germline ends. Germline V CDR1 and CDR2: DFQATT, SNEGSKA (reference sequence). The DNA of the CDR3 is TGCAGTGCTAGTCCCAGAGAAACAGGCAATCAGCCCCAGCATTTT. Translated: CSASPRETGNQPQHF.

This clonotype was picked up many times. CDR3 residues: CASSERAGGFNEQFF. CDR3 DNA: TGTGCCAGCAGTGAACGAGCGGGTGGTTTCAATGAGCAGTTCTTC. The V gene is TRBV6-1, the J gene TRBJ2-1; D is perhaps TRBD2 (6 bases). The V end was cut by 2 bases, the J end by 6 bases, with 14 bases between. The CDR3 loop spans 15 amino acids. Germline-derived CDR1 and CDR2 are MNHNS and SASEGT.

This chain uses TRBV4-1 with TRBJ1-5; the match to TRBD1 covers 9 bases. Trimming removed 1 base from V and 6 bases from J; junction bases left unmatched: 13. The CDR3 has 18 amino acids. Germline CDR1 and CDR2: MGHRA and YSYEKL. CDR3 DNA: TGCGCCAGCAGCCAAGTGGGGGGGACAGGGAGAGGAAGTCAGCCCCAGCATTTT. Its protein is CASSQVGGTGRGSQPQHF.

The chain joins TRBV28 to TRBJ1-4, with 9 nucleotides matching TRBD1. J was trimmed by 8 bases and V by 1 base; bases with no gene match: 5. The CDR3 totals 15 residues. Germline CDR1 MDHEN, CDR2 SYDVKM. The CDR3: CASSLSGTGSEKLFF. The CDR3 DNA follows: TGTGCCAGCAGTTTATCCGGGACAGGGTCCGAAAAACTGTTTTTT.

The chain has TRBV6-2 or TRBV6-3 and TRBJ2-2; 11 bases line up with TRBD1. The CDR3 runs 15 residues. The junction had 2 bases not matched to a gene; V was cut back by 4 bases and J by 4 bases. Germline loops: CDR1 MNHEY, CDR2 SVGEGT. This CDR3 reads CASSSGQGATGELFF. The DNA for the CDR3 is TGTGCCAGCAGTTCTGGACAGGGGGCCACCGGGGAGCTGTTTTTT.

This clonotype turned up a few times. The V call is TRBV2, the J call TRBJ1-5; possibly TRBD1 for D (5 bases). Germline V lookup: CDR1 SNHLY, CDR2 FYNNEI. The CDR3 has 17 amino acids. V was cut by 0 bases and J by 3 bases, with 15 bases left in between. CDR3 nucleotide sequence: TGTGCCAGCAGTGAAGCGCTTCAACAGGTTCTCAATCAGCCCCAGCATTTT. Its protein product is CASSEALQQVLNQPQHF.

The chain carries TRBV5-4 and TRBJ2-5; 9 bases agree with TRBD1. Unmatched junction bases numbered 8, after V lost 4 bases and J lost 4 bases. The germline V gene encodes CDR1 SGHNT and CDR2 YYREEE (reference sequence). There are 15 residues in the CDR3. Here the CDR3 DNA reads TGTGCCAGCAGCGAACCGGGACAGGGATTAGAGACCCAGTACTTC. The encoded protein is CASSEPGQGLETQYF.

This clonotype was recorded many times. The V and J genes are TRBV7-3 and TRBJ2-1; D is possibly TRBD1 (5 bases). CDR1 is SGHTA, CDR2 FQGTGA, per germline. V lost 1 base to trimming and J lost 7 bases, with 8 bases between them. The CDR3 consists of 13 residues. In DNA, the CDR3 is TGTGCCAGCAGCTTAATTGGGGCAAATGAGCAGTTCTTC. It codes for CASSLIGANEQFF.